This is a list of T cell receptor beta chains from one sample in a study of blood T cell repertoires in COVID-19. Clones were sequenced by immunoSEQ multiplex PCR, and TCRdb holds only the in-frame ones, with some missing. The table has over 140,000 clones, about 86% seen once. The sequenced sample was peripheral blood. Receptors originate from a woman aged 60-75 years with acute or convalescent COVID-19. CDR3s include the opening cysteine and the closing phenylalanine or tryptophan. The order of the fields is V gene, J gene, clone size, CDR3 protein. Clone sizes are given selectively: once, few, many, or a class where the clone is expanded.

TRBV6-5	TRBJ1-1	.	CASTPRGGTEAFF
TRBV23-1	TRBJ2-1	.	CASSQSSGTGAGLAGVGYYNEQFF
TRBV28	TRBJ2-1	.	CASSLPTGAFNSYNEQFF
TRBV11-2	TRBJ2-7	.	CASSLGLAGLGEQYF
TRBV28	TRBJ1-6	.	CASSRGTRNSPLHF
TRBV7-9	TRBJ2-5	once	CASSLPWTGGRETQYF
TRBV10-3	TRBJ2-7	.	CATQTESSYEQYF
TRBV28	TRBJ1-1	.	CASSLTGVTAFF
TRBV5-1	TRBJ1-2	.	CASSLEIGGYGYTF
TRBV4-3	TRBJ1-4	.	CASSQELQALIAQLFF
TRBV11-3	TRBJ2-1	.	CASSQDRGLYNEQFF
TRBV28	TRBJ2-5	.	CASSSLGEEETQYF
TRBV3-1/TRBV3-2	TRBJ2-3	.	CASSRGTGLAAFGTDTQYF
TRBV30	TRBJ2-7	.	CAWSLTGGIREQYF
TRBV27	TRBJ2-1	.	CASSPHLERSGGRRNEQFF
TRBV27	TRBJ2-1	.	CASSFVFPPDEQFF
TRBV19	TRBJ2-1	.	CASRGPTSITYNEQFF
TRBV19	TRBJ2-2	few	CASRTGLQITGELFF
TRBV18	TRBJ1-3	.	CASSPPGVRTETGNTIYF
TRBV5-1	TRBJ1-1	.	CASSLQGLSNTEAFF
TRBV28	TRBJ1-1	few	CASSLQGTRSTEAFF
TRBV7-2	TRBJ2-1	once	CASSFGGSYNEQFF
TRBV28	TRBJ2-1	.	CASSLGKYTGTSAYNEQFF
TRBV10-3	TRBJ2-1	.	CAISESSRRELYNEQFF
TRBV28	TRBJ1-2	.	CASRTGQIPYGYTF
TRBV27	TRBJ1-6	once	CASLLTGSRNSPLHF
TRBV5-1	TRBJ2-3	.	CASSRTSGGTDTQYF
TRBV28	TRBJ1-6	.	CASYRGHSYNSPLHF
TRBV5-4	TRBJ1-2	once	CASSVNRGANYGYTF
TRBV3-1/TRBV3-2	TRBJ1-2	once	CASSQGDYGYTF
TRBV7-2	TRBJ1-2	.	CASSPGQGYGYTF
TRBV4-1	TRBJ1-1	.	CASSRTGGGGARRQFTEAFF
TRBV6-2/TRBV6-3	TRBJ2-3	.	CASSQAGGPKTDTQYF
TRBV7-9	TRBJ1-2	.	CASSLDGPGRGLGYTF
TRBV11-2	TRBJ2-1	.	CASSRKGLAGVREQFF
TRBV7-2	TRBJ2-7	.	CASSTDYPLTYEQYF
TRBV7-8	TRBJ2-7	.	CASSLALYREAYF
TRBV19	TRBJ2-1	.	CASSIVSAGAAYNEQFF
TRBV6-4	TRBJ1-5	.	CASSDSPEKGQDFIFSNQPQHF
TRBV19	TRBJ2-1	.	CASRPRAGGNEQFF
TRBV9	TRBJ2-7	.	CASSRGLAPGEQYF
TRBV19	TRBJ2-1	.	CASSIRGLAGGNEQFF
TRBV30	TRBJ2-6	.	CAWSVRGSGANVLTF
TRBV2	TRBJ2-7	.	CADRGSSGEQYF
TRBV7-8	TRBJ1-5	.	CASSYGASNQPQHF
TRBV30	TRBJ2-1	.	CAWSGGLAGYNEQFF
TRBV2	TRBJ2-7	.	CASSVSSGDSYEQYF
TRBV12-5	TRBJ2-5	few	CASGTGSVETQYF
TRBV19	TRBJ1-1	.	CASSIRDSEAFF
TRBV11-1	TRBJ2-7	.	CASSPDALGQYEQYF
TRBV7-6	TRBJ2-3	.	CASSLAREEITDTQYF
TRBV6-5	TRBJ2-3	.	CASSYQAGGYSDTQYF
TRBV7-8	TRBJ2-3	.	CASSLGGRTTDTQYF
TRBV9	TRBJ2-1	.	CASSVAQGNEQFF
TRBV10-3	TRBJ1-4	.	CAIKGQDNEKLFF
TRBV14	TRBJ2-3	.	CASSQNSGLGTDTQYF
TRBV5-4	TRBJ2-5	.	CASSLAGGETQYF
TRBV24-1	TRBJ1-5	once	CATSAQGQGDWPQHF